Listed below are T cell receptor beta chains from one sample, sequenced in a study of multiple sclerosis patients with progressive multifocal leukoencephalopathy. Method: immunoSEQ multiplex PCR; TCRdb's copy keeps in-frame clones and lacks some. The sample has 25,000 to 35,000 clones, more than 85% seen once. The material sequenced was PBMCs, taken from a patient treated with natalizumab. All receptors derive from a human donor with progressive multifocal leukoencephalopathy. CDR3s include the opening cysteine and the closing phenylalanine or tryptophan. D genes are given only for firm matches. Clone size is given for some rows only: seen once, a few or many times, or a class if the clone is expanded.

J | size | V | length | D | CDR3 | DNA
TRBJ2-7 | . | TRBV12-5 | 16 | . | CASGPELDRGTYEQYF | TGTGCTAGTGGACCCGAACTTGACAGAGGCACCTACGAGCAGTACTTC
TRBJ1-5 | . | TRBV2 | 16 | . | CASRRVLWGSNQPQHF | TGTGCCAGCAGAAGGGTCTTGTGGGGTAGCAATCAGCCCCAGCATTTT
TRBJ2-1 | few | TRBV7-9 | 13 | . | CASSLGDDQGDFF | TGTGCCAGCAGCTTAGGGGACGACCAGGGCGATTTCTTC
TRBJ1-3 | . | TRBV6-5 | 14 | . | CASSQTHSGNTIYF | TGTGCCAGCAGCCAGACGCACTCTGGAAACACCATATATTTT
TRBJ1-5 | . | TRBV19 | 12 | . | CAARTVNQPQHF | TGTGCCGCCAGGACAGTAAATCAGCCCCAGCATTTT
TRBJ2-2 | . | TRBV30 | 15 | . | CAWSVVQTNTGELFF | TGTGCCTGGAGTGTAGTACAGACGAACACCGGGGAGCTGTTTTTT
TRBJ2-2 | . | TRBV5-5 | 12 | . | CASRLSAGELFF | TGTGCCAGCAGATTGTCCGCCGGGGAGCTGTTTTTT
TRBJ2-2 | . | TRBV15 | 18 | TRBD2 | CATSNPNFGTSGTGELFF | TGTGCCACCAGCAACCCCAACTTCGGGACTAGCGGCACCGGGGAGCTGTTTTTT
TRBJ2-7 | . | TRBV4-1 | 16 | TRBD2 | CASSQDGAGGHYEQYF | TGCGCCAGCAGCCAAGATGGAGCGGGAGGGCACTACGAGCAGTACTTC
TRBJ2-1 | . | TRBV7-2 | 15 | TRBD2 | CASRTFAGGPGEQFF | TGTGCCAGCAGAACCTTCGCGGGAGGGCCGGGTGAGCAGTTCTTC